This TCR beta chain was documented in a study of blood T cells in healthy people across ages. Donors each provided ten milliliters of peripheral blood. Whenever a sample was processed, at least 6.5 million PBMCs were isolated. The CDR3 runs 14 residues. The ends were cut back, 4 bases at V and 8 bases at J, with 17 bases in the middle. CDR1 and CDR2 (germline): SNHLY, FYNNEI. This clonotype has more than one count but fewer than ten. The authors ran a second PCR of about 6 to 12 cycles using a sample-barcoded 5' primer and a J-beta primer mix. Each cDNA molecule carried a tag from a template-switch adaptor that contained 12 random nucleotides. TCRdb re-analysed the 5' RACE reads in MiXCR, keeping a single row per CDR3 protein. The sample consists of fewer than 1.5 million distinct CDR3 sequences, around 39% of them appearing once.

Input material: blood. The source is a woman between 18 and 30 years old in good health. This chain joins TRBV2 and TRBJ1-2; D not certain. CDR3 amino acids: CASSGGFLNGGYTF. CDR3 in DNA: TGTGCCAGCAGTGGCGGGTTTCTGAATGGCGGCTACACCTTC.